The source of this T cell receptor beta chain is a study of T cell responses to AZD1222 COVID-19 vaccine. Study outcomes and limitations: The breadth and depth of Spike-specific TCRs increased once two AZD1222 doses had been given.

Repertoires were generated with immunoSEQ multiplex PCR, while TCRdb's copy carries only in-frame clones and drops some. Altogether roughly 130,000 clones are present, 80% to 90% being singletons, with the ten largest covering 3.1%. Germline CDR1 is MDHEN and CDR2 is SYDVKM. This CDR3 is 16 amino acids long. V was clipped by 6 bases and J by 0 bases, with 15 bases between them. Regarding this clone: The antigen is not known.

The origin of this receptor is an adult in good health. The starting material was peripheral blood, obtained on day 0 of AZD1222 vaccination. The chain couples TRBV28 to TRBJ1-5; a possible D gene is TRBD1 (5 bases). CDR3 protein: CASRPAGGYSNQPQHF. The CDR3 DNA is TGTGCCAGCAGACCGGCCGGGGGGTATAGCAATCAGCCCCAGCATTTT. Full variable domain (rest looked up from reference TRBV28 and TRBJ1-5): DVKVTQSSRYLVKRTGEKVFLECVQDMDHENMFWYRQDPGLGLRLIYFSYDVKMKEKGDIPEGYSVSREKKERFSLILESASTNQTSMYLCASRPAGGYSNQPQHFGDGTRLSIL.